The subject of this entry is one T cell receptor beta chain. What it binds is unknown. CDR1 is SGHVS and CDR2 is FNYEAQ in the germline V gene. The CDR3 is 16 residues long. Trimming removed 0 bases at V and 3 bases at J, with 12 bases between. This entry comes from a study of early stage breast cancer tumors. Broader study findings: Functional markers like CD4, CD8 and FOXP3 were missed in bulk sequencing. Compared with adjacent normal breast, tumors showed around 2.5-fold denser, more clonal T cells.

Each sample had two DNA replicates, 0.5 to 0.65 ug blood or approximately 1.5 ug tissue. Libraries were prepared by immunoSEQ multiplex PCR; TCRdb keeps only in-frame clonotypes and omits some of them. This repertoire shows about 9,100 clones, around 60% found once; its top ten account for 12%. This sequence originates from a person in their 60s with breast cancer. Input material: breast tumor tissue. J is TRBJ1-5 and V is TRBV7-6; a weak D match, TRBD1 (5 bases). Here the CDR3 reads CASSLAGGDTNQPQHF. CDR3 nucleotides: TGTGCCAGCAGCTTAGCCGGGGGGGATACCAATCAGCCCCAGCATTTT.